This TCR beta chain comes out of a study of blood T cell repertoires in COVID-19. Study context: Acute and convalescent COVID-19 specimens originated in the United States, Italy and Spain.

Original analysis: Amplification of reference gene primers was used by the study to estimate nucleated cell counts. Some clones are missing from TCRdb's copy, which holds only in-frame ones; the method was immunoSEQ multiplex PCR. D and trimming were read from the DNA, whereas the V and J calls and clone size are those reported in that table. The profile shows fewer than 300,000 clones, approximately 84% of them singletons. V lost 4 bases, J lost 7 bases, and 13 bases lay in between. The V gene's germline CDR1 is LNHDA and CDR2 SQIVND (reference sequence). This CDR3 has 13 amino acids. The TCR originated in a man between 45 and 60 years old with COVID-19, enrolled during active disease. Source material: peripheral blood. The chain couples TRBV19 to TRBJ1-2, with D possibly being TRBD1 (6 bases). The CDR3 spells CASSTPGVAGYTF. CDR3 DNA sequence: TGTGCCAGTAGTACCCCAGGGGTAGCTGGCTACACCTTC.